These 19 T cell receptor beta chains originate from one sample sequenced in a study of blood T cell repertoires in COVID-19. Assay used: immunoSEQ multiplex PCR; TCRdb lists only in-frame clones, some missing. Here the sample spans hundreds of thousands of clones, about 79% being singletons. Sequencing was done on a sample of peripheral blood. Receptor source: an elderly man with acute or convalescent COVID-19.

This clone was recorded once. One end of the junction fails to match germline, which may point to a read error. The chain uses TRBV6-1 and TRBJ2-2, with a possible D match to TRBD1 (5 bases). CDR3 length: 14 residues. Germline assignment: CDR1 MNHNS and CDR2 SASEGT. The CDR3 DNA follows: TGTGCCAGCCGTGATCAGGGCAACACCGGGGAGCTGTTTTTT. Amino acid sequence: CASRDQGNTGELFF.

The chain has TRBV18 and TRBJ1-3; D possibly corresponds to TRBD1 (6 bases). The V gene's germline CDR1 is KGHSH and CDR2 LQKENI. V was cut by 3 bases and J by 4 bases, with 13 bases left in between. This CDR3 region has 15 residues. The CDR3, as DNA: TGTGCCAGCTCACCCCCAGGGGCTGCCGGAAACACCATATATTTT. Amino acid sequence: CASSPPGAAGNTIYF.

V gene TRBV27 combines with J gene TRBJ2-7, with a weak D call TRBD1 (5 bases). The CDR3 contains 15 residues. Trimming removed 2 bases from V and 3 bases from J, with 14 bases in between. From germline, CDR1 is MNHEY and CDR2 SMNVEV (reference sequence). The CDR3 protein is CASSLKSGMVYEQYF. CDR3 nucleotide sequence: TGTGCCAGCAGTTTAAAGTCAGGGATGGTCTACGAGCAGTACTTC.

V is TRBV6-1 and J is TRBJ1-6, with a tentative D call TRBD1 (5 bases). V lost 2 bases and J 6 bases, leaving 14 bases between the germline ends. From germline, CDR1 is MNHNS and CDR2 SASEGT. The CDR3 is 16 residues long. CDR3 coding DNA: TGTGCCAGCAGTGAAATACAGGTTGGCCCTAATTCACCCCTCCACTTT. It yields the protein CASSEIQVGPNSPLHF.

This clone came up a few times. V and J are TRBV5-1 and TRBJ2-1; D is perhaps TRBD1 (6 bases). Germline-derived CDR1 and CDR2 are SGHRS and YFSETQ. V was shortened by 0 bases and J by 4 bases, with 11 bases between the two germline ends. CDR3 length equals 15 residues. The CDR3 nucleotides read TGCGCCAGCAGCTTGGCGACAGGTACATACAATGAGCAGTTCTTC. Translating gives CASSLATGTYNEQFF. Using reference TRBV5-1 and TRBJ2-1 for the parts outside the CDR3, the full variable domain is KAGVTQTPRYLIKTRGQQVTLSCSPISGHRSVSWYQQTPGQGLQFLFEYFSETQRNKGNFPGRFSGRQFSNSRSEMNVSTLELGDSALYLCASSLATGTYNEQFFGPGTRLTVL.

The gene calls are TRBV9 and TRBJ1-2; D remains unclear. With 2 bases removed from V and 2 bases from J, the gap between germline ends came to 7 bases. Germline V gives CDR1 SGDLS, CDR2 YYNGEE. The CDR3 has 13 amino acids. CDR3 in amino acids: CASSVGWNYGYTF. The CDR3 DNA is TGTGCCAGCAGCGTGGGCTGGAACTATGGCTACACCTTC. Drawing the rest from reference TRBV9 and TRBJ1-2, the complete variable domain is DSGVTQTPKHLITATGQRVTLRCSPRSGDLSVYWYQQSLDQGLQFLIQYYNGEERAKGNILERFSAQQFPDLHSELNLSSLELGDSALYFCASSVGWNYGYTFGSGTRLTVV.

The genes are TRBV5-4 and TRBJ2-3; D is perhaps TRBD1 (5 bases). Between the trimmed V and J ends, which lost 3 bases and 0 bases, there was a span of 11 bases. CDR3 length: 15 amino acids. CDR1 SGHNT and CDR2 YYREEE come from the germline V gene (reference sequence). CDR3 sequence reads: CASSSFRQSTDTQYF. The CDR3 bases are TGTGCCAGCAGCTCCTTTAGACAGAGCACAGATACGCAGTATTTT.

This clone has only a few counts. The rearrangement links TRBV6-6 to TRBJ2-3; TRBD1 agrees at 10 bases. Looked up from germline, CDR1 is MNHNY and CDR2 is SVGAGI (reference sequence). V shed 2 bases, J shed 4 bases, and the junction held 6 bases outside the gene matches. The CDR3 contains 16 residues. The CDR3: CASSYPGQGRADTQYF. CDR3 in DNA: TGTGCCAGCAGTTACCCGGGACAGGGGAGGGCAGATACGCAGTATTTT.

The V and J genes are TRBV6-4 and TRBJ2-7; 13 nucleotides line up with TRBD2. V trimming: 8 bases; J trimming: 5 bases; junction bases outside the gene matches: 6. The CDR3 consists of 14 residues. Germline CDR1 MRHNA, CDR2 SNTAGT. The CDR3 DNA reads as TGTGCCAGCCTCACTAGCGGGAGGGAGAACGAGCAGTACTTC. It encodes CASLTSGRENEQYF.

The rearrangement links TRBV7-3 to TRBJ1-4; no definite D call. V lost 2 bases, J lost 0 bases, and 10 bases lay in between. Germline V gene sequence: CDR1 SGHTA, CDR2 FQGTGA. The CDR3 runs to 16 residues. The CDR3 loop is CASSLGLRATNEKLFF. CDR3 nucleotides: TGTGCCAGCAGCTTAGGCCTTCGGGCAACTAATGAAAAACTGTTTTTT.

This rearrangement joins TRBV5-1 to TRBJ1-6; weak D call: TRBD1 (6 bases). The germline V gene encodes CDR1 SGHRS and CDR2 YFSETQ. The length of the CDR3 is 15 residues. Trimming took 0 bases from V and 8 from J, leaving 12 bases between them. CDR3 protein: CASSLAGGGHSPLHF. The CDR3 nucleotides read TGCGCCAGCAGCTTGGCGGGGGGGGGCCATTCACCCCTCCACTTT.

This chain connects TRBV10-3 to TRBJ1-1; 7 bases fit TRBD1. Germline V gene sequence: CDR1 ENHRY, CDR2 SYGVKD. Unmatched junction bases numbered 10, after V lost 5 bases and J lost 1 base. The CDR3 loop spans 16 amino acids. The CDR3 region has the DNA TGTGCCATCAGTCTAAAGGGGGCGCCCCGGAACACTGAAGCTTTCTTT. This gives the protein CAISLKGAPRNTEAFF.

This chain joins TRBV6-6 and TRBJ1-6, with a weak D call TRBD1 (5 bases). The CDR3 extends over 16 amino acids. The germline V gene has CDR1 MNHNY and CDR2 SVGAGI (reference sequence). V lost 5 bases, J lost 5 bases, and 16 bases lay in between. The CDR3 here is CASSQGDWDHNSPLHF. The CDR3 DNA follows: TGTGCCAGCAGTCAAGGGGACTGGGACCATAATTCACCCCTCCACTTT.

The rearrangement uses TRBV19 and TRBJ1-2; D gene uncertain. Trimming took 5 bases from V and 7 from J, leaving 11 bases between them. This CDR3 comprises 12 residues. Germline V gene data show CDR1 as LNHDA and CDR2 as SQIVND (reference sequence). As DNA, the CDR3 is TGTGCCAGTAGTGCCCGGGAAGGTGGCTACACCTTC. This encodes CASSAREGGYTF.

This clone occurred a few times. The J gene is TRBJ1-4, the V gene TRBV11-2; D is uncertain. Germline V gene lookup returns CDR1 SGHAT and CDR2 FQNNGV. The CDR3 totals 13 residues. V lost 1 base and J 8 bases, leaving 8 bases between the germline ends. Here the CDR3 reads CASSLALTEKLFF. The DNA of the CDR3 is TGTGCCAGCAGCTTAGCTTTAACAGAAAAACTGTTTTTT.

The chain carries TRBV3-1 (or the pseudogene TRBV3-2) and TRBJ2-7, with 13 bases lining up with TRBD2. The CDR3 has 15 residues. Germline CDR1 LGHDT, CDR2 YNNKEL (reference sequence). The V segment lost 6 bases and the J segment 3 bases; nucleotides outside the gene matches: 5. CDR3 bases: TGTGCCAGCAGTCAGACTAGCGGGGGGCACTACGAGCAGTACTTC. This translates into CASSQTSGGHYEQYF.

The chain employs TRBV6-5 and TRBJ1-6; D is possibly TRBD1 (5 bases). Trimming removed 8 bases at V and 7 bases at J, with 12 bases between. Germline CDR1 MNHEY, CDR2 SVGAGI. The CDR3 sequence is 13 residues long. Written as DNA, the CDR3 is TGTGCCAGCTCCAGGGAAAGGAATTCACCCCTCCACTTT. Protein: CASSRERNSPLHF.

This clone was recorded once. V is TRBV10-1 and J is TRBJ2-7; D might be TRBD1 (7 bases). Germline CDR1 reads WNHNN; CDR2 reads SYGVQD (reference sequence). Trimming left V 0 bases short and J 0 bases short, with 27 bases between. The CDR3 extends over 21 amino acids. As DNA, the CDR3 is TGCGCCAGCAGTGAGTCGCTCATCGGGACAGCATCAACAGCGGGCTCCTACGAGCAGTACTTC. This gives the protein CASSESLIGTASTAGSYEQYF.

The chain employs TRBV27 and TRBJ1-4; D gene uncertain. CDR3 length: 14 amino acids. Trimming removed 6 bases at V and 3 bases at J, with 11 bases between. Germline lookup yields CDR1 MNHEY and CDR2 SMNVEV (reference sequence). The CDR3 sequence: CASRAFGANEKLFF. CDR3 in DNA: TGTGCCAGCAGGGCTTTTGGAGCTAATGAAAAACTGTTTTTT.